The 24 T cell receptor beta chains reported below all come from one sample, sequenced in a study of OX40 agonist ivuxolimab in advanced cancers. The repertoire was sequenced with immunoSEQ multiplex PCR; TCRdb's copy has only in-frame clones and lacks some. The top ten hold 0.45% to 0.65% of the sample, which has 30,000 to 50,000 clones, roughly 90% seen once. The sequencing here drew on CD4+ or CD8+ T cells sorted from blood, taken in a trial of the OX40 agonist ivuxolimab. The receptors come from an adult with an advanced solid tumor such as melanoma, head and neck, liver or kidney cancer.

The rearrangement uses TRBV27 and TRBJ2-7, with 13 positions matching TRBD2. Trimming at V came to 6 bases and at J to 6 bases, leaving 8 bases not matched to a gene. The CDR3 has 15 residues. The V gene's germline CDR1 is MNHEY and CDR2 SMNVEV (reference sequence). CDR3 sequence (DNA): TGTGCCAGCAGGAGACTAGCGGGGGGACCCCTCGAGCAGTACTTC. Residues: CASRRLAGGPLEQYF.

This chain links TRBV18 with TRBJ2-7; TRBD1 agrees at 7 bases. CDR1 is KGHSH and CDR2 is LQKENI in the germline V gene. CDR3 length: 15 amino acids. Unmatched junction bases numbered 6, after V lost 2 bases and J lost 2 bases. CDR3 coding DNA: TGTGCCAGCTCACCAGGGACAGACAATACCTACGAGCAGTACTTC. Translation gives CASSPGTDNTYEQYF.

This chain uses TRBV4-3 with TRBJ1-1; D is uncertain. CDR1 and CDR2 (germline): LGHNA, YSLEER. This CDR3 region has 13 residues. V was trimmed by 2 bases and J by 0 bases, leaving 4 bases between them. The CDR3 spells CASSQRVNTEAFF. The CDR3 DNA sequence: TGCGCCAGCAGCCAAAGGGTGAACACTGAAGCTTTCTTT.

This chain links TRBV7-2 with TRBJ2-1; D gene ambiguous. Trimming took 6 bases from V and 8 from J, leaving 11 bases between them. Germline V CDR1 and CDR2: SGHTA, FQGNSA. This CDR3 is built from 12 residues. In nucleotides, the CDR3 is TGTGCCAGCAGGATACTAAGCGATGAGCAGTTCTTC. Its protein is CASRILSDEQFF. The full variable domain, rest sourced from reference TRBV7-2 and TRBJ2-1, is GAGVSQSPSNKVTEKGKDVELRCDPISGHTALYWYRQSLGQGLEFLIYFQGNSAPDKSGLPSDRFSAERTGGSVSTLTIQRTQQEDSAVYLCASRILSDEQFFGPGTRLTVL.

The V and J genes are TRBV14 and TRBJ2-1; D possibly matches TRBD1 or TRBD2 (5 bases each). Per germline, CDR1 SGHDN and CDR2 FVKESK. This CDR3 has 15 residues. Between the trimmed V and J ends, which lost 5 bases and 8 bases, there was a span of 19 bases. The CDR3 nucleotides read TGTGCCAGCAGCATCCTAGGGGAGAACGGGCATGAGCAGTTCTTC. This gives the protein CASSILGENGHEQFF. Full variable domain (missing parts from reference TRBV14 and TRBJ2-1): EAGVTQFPSHSVIEKGQTVTLRCDPISGHDNLYWYRRVMGKEIKFLLHFVKESKQDESGMPNNRFLAERTGGTYSTLKVQPAELEDSGVYFCASSILGENGHEQFFGPGTRLTVL.

The chain employs TRBV7-2 and TRBJ2-5, with D perhaps assigned TRBD1 or TRBD2 (6 bases each). Germline assignment: CDR1 SGHTA and CDR2 FQGNSA. V dropped 5 bases and J dropped 5 bases, with 15 bases sitting between them. This CDR3 is 14 amino acids long. The CDR3 sequence is CASSRKGGWETQYF. The CDR3 DNA reads TGTGCCAGCAGCCGCAAGGGGGGATGGGAGACCCAGTACTTC.

The genes are TRBV27 and TRBJ1-2; D gene ambiguous. Germline CDR1 is MNHEY and CDR2 is SMNVEV (reference sequence). This CDR3 comprises 12 residues. Between the trimmed V and J ends, which lost 7 bases and 4 bases, there was a span of 10 bases. The CDR3 loop is CASISPTYGYTF. The CDR3 nucleotides read TGTGCCAGCATTTCCCCCACCTATGGCTACACCTTC.

This sequence joins TRBV2 and TRBJ2-3; the D gene is possibly TRBD2 (6 bases). V lost 6 bases, J lost 3 bases, and 13 bases lay in between. This CDR3 region has 14 residues. Germline CDR1 reads SNHLY; CDR2 reads FYNNEI. The DNA of the CDR3 is TGTGCCAGCAGCCCGTCTCTAGCGACAGATACGCAGTATTTT. Protein: CASSPSLATDTQYF. Based on the CDR3 plus reference TRBV2 and TRBJ2-3, the full variable domain is EPEVTQTPSHQVTQMGQEVILRCVPISNHLYFYWYRQILGQKVEFLVSFYNNEISEKSEIFDDQFSVERPDGSNFTLKIRSTKLEDSAMYFCASSPSLATDTQYFGPGTRLTVL.

This chain links TRBV5-1 with TRBJ2-7; the D gene could be TRBD1 or TRBD2 (5 bases each). V shed 4 bases and J shed 3 bases, with 20 bases lying between them. This CDR3 is 16 amino acids long. Germline CDR1 reads SGHRS; CDR2 reads YFSETQ. The CDR3 bases are TGCGCCAGCAGCCCGACCGGGACCTATCCTAACTACGAGCAGTACTTC. Its protein product is CASSPTGTYPNYEQYF.

The genes are TRBV27 and TRBJ1-2, with D unclear. Trimming took 6 bases from V and 7 from J, leaving 12 bases between them. This CDR3 comprises 12 residues. CDR1 and CDR2 from the germline V gene are MNHEY and SMNVEV (reference sequence). CDR3 bases: TGTGCCAGCAGGGGGTTGAGTTTTGGCTACACCTTC. Amino acid sequence: CASRGLSFGYTF.

V usage is TRBV11-2 and J usage is TRBJ1-3; D remains ambiguous. CDR1 SGHAT and CDR2 FQNNGV come from the germline V gene. CDR3 length: 12 residues. V was trimmed by 3 bases and J by 4 bases, leaving 4 bases between them. CDR3 region: CASSFGGNTIYF. The CDR3 DNA reads TGTGCCAGCAGCTTCGGGGGAAACACCATATATTTT.

The chain is built from TRBV10-3 and TRBJ2-3; 7 positions agree with TRBD1. Looked up from germline, CDR1 is ENHRY and CDR2 is SYGVKD. This CDR3 has 13 amino acids. V trimming: 6 bases; J trimming: 0 bases; junction bases outside the gene matches: 0. CDR3 coding DNA: TGTGCCATCAGGACAGGGAGCACAGATACGCAGTATTTT. It specifies CAIRTGSTDTQYF.

The chain uses TRBV7-3 and TRBJ2-3, with TRBD2 as a possible D gene (6 bases). Trimming left V 1 base short and J 0 bases short, with 14 bases between. Per the germline V gene, CDR1 is SGHTA and CDR2 is FQGTGA. The CDR3 consists of 17 residues. The CDR3 coding sequence is TGTGCCAGCAGCTTAATGAGGAGTGGGGGGAGCACAGATACGCAGTATTTT. It is translated as CASSLMRSGGSTDTQYF.

This chain's CDR3 is CASRSNTGELFF. DNA for the CDR3: TGTGCCAGCAGATCGAACACCGGGGAGCTGTTTTTT. The V call is TRBV6-5, the J call TRBJ2-2; D call uncertain. V was trimmed by 6 bases and J by 0 bases, leaving 2 bases between them. The CDR3 has 12 amino acids. Germline CDR1 MNHEY, CDR2 SVGAGI.

This chain links TRBV5-6 with TRBJ1-1; 8 nucleotides line up with TRBD1. There are 14 residues in the CDR3. V was pared by 1 base and J by 4 bases, with 3 bases of the junction left unmatched. Germline values: CDR1 SGHDT, CDR2 YYEEEE. DNA for the CDR3: TGTGCCAGCAGCTTGCAGGGGGCAGGCACTGAAGCTTTCTTT. This codes for CASSLQGAGTEAFF. Full variable domain (rest looked up from reference TRBV5-6 and TRBJ1-1): DAGVTQSPTHLIKTRGQQVTLRCSPKSGHDTVSWYQQALGQGPQFIFQYYEEEERQRGNFPDRFSGHQFPNYSSELNVNALLLGDSALYLCASSLQGAGTEAFFGQGTRLTVV.

V is TRBV23-1 and J is TRBJ2-1; 7 nucleotides line up with TRBD1. Being an ORF, TRBV23-1 has a function that is uncertain. V shed 11 bases, J shed 4 bases, and the junction held 11 bases outside the gene matches. This CDR3 has 14 residues. DNA for the CDR3: TGCGCCGGGGGTCGTGACAGGGCGTACAATGAGCAGTTCTTC. Translation gives CAGGRDRAYNEQFF.

In its sample, this clone was seen a few times. The chain carries TRBV21-1 and TRBJ1-5. TRBV21-1 is an annotated pseudogene. The CDR3 totals 12 residues. The CDR3 DNA is TGTGCCAGCAGCAAAAGGAAGATTCCCCAGCATTTT. The encoded protein is CASSKRKIPQHF.

V usage is TRBV6-1 and J usage is TRBJ2-3; no definite D call. This CDR3 is 13 amino acids long. In germline, CDR1 is MNHNS, CDR2 SASEGT. Trimming removed 6 bases from V and 4 bases from J, with 11 bases in between. CDR3 sequence (DNA): TGTGCCAGCAGGGAGTTCAGCTCAGATACGCAGTATTTT. This gives the protein CASREFSSDTQYF.

This chain links TRBV6-5 with TRBJ2-7; weak D call: TRBD1 (6 bases). V lost 0 bases and J lost 2, with 14 bases in between. CDR1 and CDR2 (germline): MNHEY, SVGAGI. The CDR3 runs to 16 residues. CDR3 in amino acids: CASSYSEPGDPYEQYF. The CDR3 DNA reads as TGTGCCAGCAGTTACTCGGAGCCAGGGGACCCCTACGAGCAGTACTTC.

This chain links TRBV7-8 with TRBJ1-6; D might be TRBD1 (5 bases). The CDR3 spans 15 residues. The V end lost 3 bases, the J end lost 9 bases, and 15 bases lay between the germline ends. CDR1 is SGHVS, CDR2 FQNEAQ, per germline. DNA of the CDR3: TGTGCCAGCAGCTTTGGCAAATCAGGGAGTTCACCCCTCCACTTT. Its translation is CASSFGKSGSSPLHF.

This clone has more than one count but fewer than ten. The rearrangement joins TRBV27 to TRBJ2-7; D is ambiguous. Trimming pared 3 bases from V and 2 bases from J, leaving 11 bases between. From germline, CDR1 is MNHEY and CDR2 SMNVEV (reference sequence). The CDR3 runs to 14 residues. Here the CDR3 reads CASSLAGGTYEQYF. The CDR3 nucleotides read TGTGCCAGCAGTTTGGCAGGTGGAACCTACGAGCAGTACTTC.

The rearrangement joins TRBV10-1 to TRBJ1-1, with unresolved D. This CDR3 region has 13 residues. Trimming removed 3 bases at V and 5 bases at J, with 10 bases between. CDR1 is WNHNN, CDR2 SYGVQD, per germline (reference sequence). The CDR3 bases are TGCGCCAGCAGTGATACCCAAGGAACTGAAGCTTTCTTT. Its protein product is CASSDTQGTEAFF.

The chain joins TRBV28 to TRBJ2-7; TRBD2 agrees at 7 bases. V was clipped by 10 bases and J by 2 bases; unmatched bases: 11. Germline V gene sequence: CDR1 MDHEN, CDR2 SYDVKM. The CDR3 runs 14 residues. CDR3 loop: CATATGGLPYEQYF. The CDR3 region has the DNA TGTGCCACCGCGACGGGGGGACTTCCCTACGAGCAGTACTTC.

The rearrangement links TRBV5-1 to TRBJ1-1; D gene uncertain. There are 14 residues in the CDR3. V lost 0 bases to trimming and J lost 4 bases, with 10 bases between them. Germline CDR1 and CDR2: SGHRS and YFSETQ. The CDR3 region has the DNA TGCGCCAGCAGCTTGGAGGACCGGGGCACTGAAGCTTTCTTT. It yields the protein CASSLEDRGTEAFF.